This TCR beta chain appears in the sequencing data of a study of cytomegalovirus exposure and HLA in healthy donors. Turning to the study itself: Earlier, 95 million to 130 million unique TCR beta sequences were recovered from about 200 million T cells by an analysis. Study outcomes and limitations: Some V segments, including TRBV6-2 and TRBV6-3, were excluded as indistinguishable. The authors enumerated 150 to 200 TCR beta chains as linked to cytomegalovirus.

Deletions cut 4 bases from V and 4 bases from J, with 8 bases between. Germline loops: CDR1 SNHLY, CDR2 FYNNEI. CDR3 length equals 13 residues. This clone was detected a few times. Its specificity is unknown. The PCR contained 60 Vbeta and 13 Jbeta primers. Clones were sequenced by immunoSEQ multiplex PCR, and TCRdb holds only the in-frame ones, with some missing. The sample lists around 170,000 clones; 82% were seen once. Sequences were obtained from PBMCs. This sequence originates from a woman aged 50 to 60 in good health and CMV-seronegative. V usage is TRBV2 and J usage is TRBJ1-5; D is uncertain. CDR3 DNA: TGTGCCAGCAGTGTAAACTTGAATCAGCCCCAGCATTTT. Protein sequence: CASSVNLNQPQHF.